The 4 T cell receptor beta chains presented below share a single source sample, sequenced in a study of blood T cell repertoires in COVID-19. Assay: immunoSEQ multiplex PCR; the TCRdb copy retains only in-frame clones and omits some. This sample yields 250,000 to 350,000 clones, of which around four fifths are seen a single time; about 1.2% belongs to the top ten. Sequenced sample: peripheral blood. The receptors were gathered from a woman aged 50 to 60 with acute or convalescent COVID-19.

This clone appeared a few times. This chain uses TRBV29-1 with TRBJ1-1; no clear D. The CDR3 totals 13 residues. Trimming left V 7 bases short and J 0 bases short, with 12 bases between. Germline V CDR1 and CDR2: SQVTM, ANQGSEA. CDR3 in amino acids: CSAPLGVNTEAFF. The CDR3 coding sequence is TGCAGCGCCCCTCTCGGAGTGAACACTGAAGCTTTCTTT.

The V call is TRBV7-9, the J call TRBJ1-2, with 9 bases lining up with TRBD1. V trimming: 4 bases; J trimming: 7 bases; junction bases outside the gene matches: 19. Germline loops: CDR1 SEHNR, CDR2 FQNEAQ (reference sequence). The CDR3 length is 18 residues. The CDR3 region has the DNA TGTGCCAGCAGCTCCACTAGATGGGACAGGGATGTTGCCAGTGGCTACACCTTC. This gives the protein CASSSTRWDRDVASGYTF. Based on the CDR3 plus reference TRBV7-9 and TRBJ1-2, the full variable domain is DTGVSQNPRHKITKRGQNVTFRCDPISEHNRLYWYRQTLGQGPEFLTYFQNEAQLEKSRLLSDRFSAERPKGSFSTLEIQRTEQGDSAMYLCASSSTRWDRDVASGYTFGSGTRLTVV.

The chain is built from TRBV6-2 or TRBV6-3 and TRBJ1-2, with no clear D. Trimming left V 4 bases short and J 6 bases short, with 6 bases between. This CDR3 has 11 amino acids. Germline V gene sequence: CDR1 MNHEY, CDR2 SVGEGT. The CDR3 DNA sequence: TGTGCCAGCAGTTGGAGGGATGGCTACACCTTC. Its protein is CASSWRDGYTF.

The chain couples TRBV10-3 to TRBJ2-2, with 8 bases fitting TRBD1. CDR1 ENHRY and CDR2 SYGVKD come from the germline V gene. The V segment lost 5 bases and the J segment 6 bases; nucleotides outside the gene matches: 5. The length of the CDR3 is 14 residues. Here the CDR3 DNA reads TGTGCCATCAGTCCGGGACAGGCCGCCGGGGAGCTGTTTTTT. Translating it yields CAISPGQAAGELFF.